This TCR beta chain is from a study of T-cell memory formation after mild COVID-19. For the study at large: Clusters were largely donor specific.

TCRdb analysed the 5' RACE reads with MiXCR anew, one entry per CDR3 protein. The sample carries 250,000 or so distinct CDR3 sequences, roughly 17% recorded once. Overall study findings and caveats: Confirmation was lacking for SARS-CoV-2 specificity of second-wave clones that peaked on day 37. Contracting clones from day 15 to 85 showed balanced CD4/CD8; later expanders favored CD4+.

Trimming pared 4 bases from V and 1 base from J, leaving 14 bases between. The CDR3 consists of 16 residues. Germline V CDR1 and CDR2: MDHEN, SYDVKM. This clonotype showed up just a few times. Its antigen remains unknown. Specimen: PBMCs or a T cell subset sorted from them (not recorded which). This sequence originates from a man aged 18 to 35 who had mild COVID-19 (a few samples of this study predate the infection). Cell type and time point are not known. The chain is built from TRBV28 and TRBJ1-5, with D maybe TRBD1 (5 bases). The CDR3 DNA follows: TGTGCCAGCAGTTCATTGGGACCGATAAGCAATCAGCCCCAGCATTTT. Protein: CASSSLGPISNQPQHF.